The 3 T cell receptor beta chains in this list originate from one sample, sequenced in a study of primary melanoma T cells and metastatic recurrence. Sequencing was performed with immunoSEQ multiplex PCR; in TCRdb, only in-frame clones are kept and a portion is missing. This table holds 2,500 to 3,500 clones, almost 85% found once. Sequencing was carried out using melanoma tumor tissue. These TCRs come from a human donor with melanoma.

V is TRBV6-8 and J is TRBJ1-3, with D maybe TRBD1 (5 bases). V was shortened by 0 bases and J by 1 base, with 7 bases between the two germline ends. Per the germline V gene, CDR1 is MNHGY and CDR2 is SAAAGT. The CDR3 covers 15 residues. The CDR3 sequence is CASSYSRGSGNTIYF. The CDR3 DNA follows: TGTGCCAGCAGTTACTCGAGGGGTTCTGGAAACACCATATATTTT.

The chain couples TRBV14 to TRBJ2-2; D is unresolved. The germline CDR1 and CDR2 sequences are SGHDN and FVKESK. V lost 2 bases, J lost 1 base, and 5 bases lay in between. This CDR3 comprises 14 residues. This chain's CDR3 is CASSQWGNTGELFF. CDR3 bases: TGTGCCAGCAGCCAATGGGGGAACACCGGGGAGCTGTTTTTT.

The table lists this clone with a few counts. The chain recombines TRBV6-8 with TRBJ1-1; the D gene is possibly TRBD1 (5 bases). CDR3 length: 14 amino acids. Trimming stripped 2 bases from V and 8 bases from J, with 15 bases between. The germline V gene has CDR1 MNHGY and CDR2 SAAAGT. For the CDR3, the DNA is TGTGCCAGCAGTTACGGTGCAGGGAACTCGGAAGCTTTCTTT. As protein: CASSYGAGNSEAFF.